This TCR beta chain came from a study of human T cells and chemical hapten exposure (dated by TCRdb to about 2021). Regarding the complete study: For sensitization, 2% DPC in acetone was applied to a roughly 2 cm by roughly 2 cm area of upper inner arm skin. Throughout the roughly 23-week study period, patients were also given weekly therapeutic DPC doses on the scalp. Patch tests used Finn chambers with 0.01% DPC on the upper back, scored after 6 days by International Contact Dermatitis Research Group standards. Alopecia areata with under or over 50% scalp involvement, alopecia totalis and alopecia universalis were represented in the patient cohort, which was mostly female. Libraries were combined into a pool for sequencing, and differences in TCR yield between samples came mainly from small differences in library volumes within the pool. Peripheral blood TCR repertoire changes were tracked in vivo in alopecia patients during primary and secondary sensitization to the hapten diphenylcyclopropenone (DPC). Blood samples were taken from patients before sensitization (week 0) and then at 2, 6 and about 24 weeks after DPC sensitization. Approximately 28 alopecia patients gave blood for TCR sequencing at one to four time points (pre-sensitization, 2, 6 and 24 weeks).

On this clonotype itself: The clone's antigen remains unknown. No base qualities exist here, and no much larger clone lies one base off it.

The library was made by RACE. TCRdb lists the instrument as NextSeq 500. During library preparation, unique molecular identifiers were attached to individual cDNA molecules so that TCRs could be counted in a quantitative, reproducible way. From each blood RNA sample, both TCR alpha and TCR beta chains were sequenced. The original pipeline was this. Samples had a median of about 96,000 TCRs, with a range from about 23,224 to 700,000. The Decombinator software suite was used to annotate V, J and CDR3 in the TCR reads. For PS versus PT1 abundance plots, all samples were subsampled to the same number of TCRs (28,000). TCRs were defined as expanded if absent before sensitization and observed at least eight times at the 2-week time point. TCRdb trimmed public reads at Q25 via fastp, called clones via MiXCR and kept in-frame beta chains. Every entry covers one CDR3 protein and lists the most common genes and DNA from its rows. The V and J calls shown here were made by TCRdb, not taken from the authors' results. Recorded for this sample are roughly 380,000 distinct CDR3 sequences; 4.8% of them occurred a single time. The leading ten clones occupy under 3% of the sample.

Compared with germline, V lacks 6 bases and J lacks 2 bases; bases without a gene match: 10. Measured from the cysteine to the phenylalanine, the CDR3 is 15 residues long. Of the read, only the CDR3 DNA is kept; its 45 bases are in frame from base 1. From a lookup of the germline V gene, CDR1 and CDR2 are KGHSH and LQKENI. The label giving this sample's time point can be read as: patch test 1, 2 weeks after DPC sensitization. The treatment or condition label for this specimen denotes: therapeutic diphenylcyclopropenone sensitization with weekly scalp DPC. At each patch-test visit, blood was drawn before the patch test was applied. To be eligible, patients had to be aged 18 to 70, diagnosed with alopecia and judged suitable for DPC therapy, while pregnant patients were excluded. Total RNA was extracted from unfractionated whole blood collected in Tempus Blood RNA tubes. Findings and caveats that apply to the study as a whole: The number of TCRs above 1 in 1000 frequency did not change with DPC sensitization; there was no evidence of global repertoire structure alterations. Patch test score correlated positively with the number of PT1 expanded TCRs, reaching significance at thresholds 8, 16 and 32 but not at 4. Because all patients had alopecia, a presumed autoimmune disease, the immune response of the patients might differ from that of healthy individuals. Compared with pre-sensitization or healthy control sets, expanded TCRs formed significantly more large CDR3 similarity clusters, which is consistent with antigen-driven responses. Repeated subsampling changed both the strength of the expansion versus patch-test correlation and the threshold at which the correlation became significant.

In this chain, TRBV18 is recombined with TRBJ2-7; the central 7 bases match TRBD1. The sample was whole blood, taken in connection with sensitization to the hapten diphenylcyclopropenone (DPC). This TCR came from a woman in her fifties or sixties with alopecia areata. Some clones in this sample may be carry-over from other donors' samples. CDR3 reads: CASSGARQGPYEQYF. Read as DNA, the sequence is TGTGCCAGCTCGGGGGCCAGACAGGGCCCCTACGAGCAGTACTTC.